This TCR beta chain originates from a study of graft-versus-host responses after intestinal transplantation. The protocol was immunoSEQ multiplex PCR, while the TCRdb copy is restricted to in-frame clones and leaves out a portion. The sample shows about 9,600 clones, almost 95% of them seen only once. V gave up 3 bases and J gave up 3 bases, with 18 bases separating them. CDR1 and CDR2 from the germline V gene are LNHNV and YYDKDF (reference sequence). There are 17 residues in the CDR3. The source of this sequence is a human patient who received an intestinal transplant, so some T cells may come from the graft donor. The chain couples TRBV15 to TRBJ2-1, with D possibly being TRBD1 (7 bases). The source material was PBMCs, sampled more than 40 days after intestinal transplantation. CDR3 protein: CATSRDSEGAFYNEQFF. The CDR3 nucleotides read TGTGCCACCAGCAGGGATTCGGAGGGGGCGTTCTACAATGAGCAGTTCTTC.